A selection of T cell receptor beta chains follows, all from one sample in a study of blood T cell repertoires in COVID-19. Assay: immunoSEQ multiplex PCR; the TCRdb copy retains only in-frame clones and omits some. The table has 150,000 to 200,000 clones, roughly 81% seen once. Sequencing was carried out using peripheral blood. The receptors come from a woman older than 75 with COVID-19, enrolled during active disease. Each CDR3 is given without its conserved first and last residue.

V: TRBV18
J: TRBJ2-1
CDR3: ASSPFGTSGRLGYNEQF

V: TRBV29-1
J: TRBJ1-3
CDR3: SVGGPLSGNTIY

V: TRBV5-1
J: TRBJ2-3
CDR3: ASSVTLAGSTDTQY

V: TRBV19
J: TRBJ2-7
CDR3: ASSIGTGNYEQY

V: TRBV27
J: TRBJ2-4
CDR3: ASRTGSKNIQY

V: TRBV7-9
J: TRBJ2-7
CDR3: ASSPRQGYEQY

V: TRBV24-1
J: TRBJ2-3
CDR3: ATSVTSGVSDTQY

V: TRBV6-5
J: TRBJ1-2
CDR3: ASRPYRGKDYGYT

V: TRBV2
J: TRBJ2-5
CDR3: ASSGTISGRGYQETQY

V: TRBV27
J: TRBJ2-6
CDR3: ASSLRSGPTRSGANVLT

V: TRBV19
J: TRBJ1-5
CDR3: ASRDLRDRGRSYSNQPQH

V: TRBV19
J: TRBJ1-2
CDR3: ASRAREWVNYGYT

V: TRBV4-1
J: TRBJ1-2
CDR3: ASSPPGRSYGYT

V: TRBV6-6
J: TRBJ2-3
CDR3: ASSYKLAGYTDTQY

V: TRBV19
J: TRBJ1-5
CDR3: ASSPNAGTGEPQH

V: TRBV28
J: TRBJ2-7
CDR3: ASSLTGRYEQY

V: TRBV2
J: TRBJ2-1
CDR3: ASSATGGHNEQF

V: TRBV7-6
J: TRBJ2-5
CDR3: ASSFPSGGRVVETQY

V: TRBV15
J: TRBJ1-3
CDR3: ATSRRGQGAGNTIY

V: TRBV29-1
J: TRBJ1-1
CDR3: SVHQGRTEAF

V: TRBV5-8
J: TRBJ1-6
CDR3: ASSQTVRRTPLH

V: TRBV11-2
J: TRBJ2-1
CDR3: ASSLARYNEQF

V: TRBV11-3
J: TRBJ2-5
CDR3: ASSWGQGWGKETQY

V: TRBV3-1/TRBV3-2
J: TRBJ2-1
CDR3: ASSQEGGASRGEQF

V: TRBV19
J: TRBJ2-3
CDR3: ASSIWVAGGTDTQY

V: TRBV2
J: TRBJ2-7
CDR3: ASRQTSGSSYEQY

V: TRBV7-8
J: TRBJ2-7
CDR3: ASSFGAGTGSPYEQY

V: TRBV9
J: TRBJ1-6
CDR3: ASSPGHTYNSPLH

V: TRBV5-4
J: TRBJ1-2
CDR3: ASSLDGGTGGGRNGYT

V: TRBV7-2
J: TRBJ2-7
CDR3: ATQGLDYEQY

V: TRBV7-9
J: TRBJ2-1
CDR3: ASSDRGLAGEFWQF

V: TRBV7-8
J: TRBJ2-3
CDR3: ASSPGRVDTQY

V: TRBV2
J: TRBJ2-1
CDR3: ASRQYNEQF

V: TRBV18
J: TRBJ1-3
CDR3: ASSPATANSGNTIY

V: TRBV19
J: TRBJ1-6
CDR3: ASSQLGTENSPLH

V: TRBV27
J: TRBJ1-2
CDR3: ASSLSSTLDYT

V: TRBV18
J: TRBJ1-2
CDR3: ASLQGPNYGYT

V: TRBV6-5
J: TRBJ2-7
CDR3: ASSYGYTAYEQY

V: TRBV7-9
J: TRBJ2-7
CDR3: ASSWDSSYEQY

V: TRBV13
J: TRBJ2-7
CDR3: ASSLSSGRARGEQY

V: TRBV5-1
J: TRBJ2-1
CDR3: ASSWASGRVNEQF

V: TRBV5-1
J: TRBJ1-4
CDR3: ASSGKGTNSAEKLF

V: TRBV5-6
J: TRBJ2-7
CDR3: ASSPDWNSYEQY

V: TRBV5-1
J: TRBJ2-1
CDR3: ASSLRGHLRDEQF

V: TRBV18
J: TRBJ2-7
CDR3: ASSLRRDGSYEQY

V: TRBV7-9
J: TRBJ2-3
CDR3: ASATSGLPRSQY

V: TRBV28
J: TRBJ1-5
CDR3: ASFQGDSFNQPQH

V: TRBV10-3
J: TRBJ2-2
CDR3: AISEGAGMAGELF

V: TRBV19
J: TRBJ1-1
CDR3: ASSMWTENTEAF

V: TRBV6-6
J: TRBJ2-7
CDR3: ASGAGGGYEQY

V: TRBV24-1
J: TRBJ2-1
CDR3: ATSDFMYNEQF

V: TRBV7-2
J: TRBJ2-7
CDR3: ASSSSSYEQY

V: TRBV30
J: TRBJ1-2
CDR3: AWSAGGGGYT

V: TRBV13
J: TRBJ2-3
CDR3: ASSLERTDTQY

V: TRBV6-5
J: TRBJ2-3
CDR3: ASSPRRSSTDTQY

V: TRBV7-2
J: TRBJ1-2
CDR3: ASSLGRERGYT

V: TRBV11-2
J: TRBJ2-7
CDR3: ASSPRDRINEQY